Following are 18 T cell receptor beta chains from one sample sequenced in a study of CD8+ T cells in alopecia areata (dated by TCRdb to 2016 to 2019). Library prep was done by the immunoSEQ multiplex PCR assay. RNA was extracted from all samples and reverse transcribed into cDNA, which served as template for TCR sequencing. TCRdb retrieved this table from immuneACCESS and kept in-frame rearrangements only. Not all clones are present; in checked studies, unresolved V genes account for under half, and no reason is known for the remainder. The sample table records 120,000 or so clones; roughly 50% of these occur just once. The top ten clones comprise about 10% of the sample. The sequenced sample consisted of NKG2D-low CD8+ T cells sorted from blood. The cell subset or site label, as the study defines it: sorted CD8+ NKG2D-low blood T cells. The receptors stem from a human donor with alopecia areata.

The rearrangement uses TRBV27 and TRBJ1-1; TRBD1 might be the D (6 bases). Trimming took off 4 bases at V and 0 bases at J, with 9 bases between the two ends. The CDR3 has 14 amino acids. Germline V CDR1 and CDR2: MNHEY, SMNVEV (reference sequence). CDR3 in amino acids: CASSSGEMNTEAFF. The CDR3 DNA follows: TGTGCCAGCAGTTCAGGGGAAATGAACACTGAAGCTTTCTTT.

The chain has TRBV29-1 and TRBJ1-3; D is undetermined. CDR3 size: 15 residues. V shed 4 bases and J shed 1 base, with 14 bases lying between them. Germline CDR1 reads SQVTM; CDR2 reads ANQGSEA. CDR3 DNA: TGCAGCGTTGGTGGGCCGGTCCTTTCTGGAAACACCATATATTTT. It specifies CSVGGPVLSGNTIYF. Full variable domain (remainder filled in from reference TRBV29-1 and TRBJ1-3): SAVISQKPSRDICQRGTSLTIQCQVDSQVTMMFWYRQQPGQSLTLIATANQGSEATYESGFVIDKFPISRPNLTFSTLTVSNMSPEDSSIYLCSVGGPVLSGNTIYFGEGSWLTVV.

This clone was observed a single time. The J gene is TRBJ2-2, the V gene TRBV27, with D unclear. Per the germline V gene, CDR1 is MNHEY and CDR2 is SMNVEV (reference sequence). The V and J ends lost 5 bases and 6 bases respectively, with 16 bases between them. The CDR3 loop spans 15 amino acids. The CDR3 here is CASSLGFPWAGELFF. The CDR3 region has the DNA TGTGCCAGCAGTCTCGGGTTCCCCTGGGCCGGGGAGCTGTTTTTT.

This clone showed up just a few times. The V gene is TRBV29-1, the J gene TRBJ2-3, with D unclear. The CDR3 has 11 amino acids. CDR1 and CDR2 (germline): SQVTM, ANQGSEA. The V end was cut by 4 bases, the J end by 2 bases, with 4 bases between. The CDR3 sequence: CSVVFTDTQYF. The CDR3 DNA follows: TGCAGCGTTGTTTTCACAGATACGCAGTATTTT.

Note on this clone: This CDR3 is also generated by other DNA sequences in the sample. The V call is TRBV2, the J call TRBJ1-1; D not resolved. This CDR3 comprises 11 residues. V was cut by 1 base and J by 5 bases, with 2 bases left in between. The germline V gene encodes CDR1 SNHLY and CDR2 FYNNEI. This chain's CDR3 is CASSEGTEAFF. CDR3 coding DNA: TGTGCCAGCAGTGAAGGAACTGAAGCTTTCTTT.

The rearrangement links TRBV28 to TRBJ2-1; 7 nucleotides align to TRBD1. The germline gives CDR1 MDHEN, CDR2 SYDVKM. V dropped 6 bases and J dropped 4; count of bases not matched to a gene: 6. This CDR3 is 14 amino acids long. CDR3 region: CASSLRGQYNEQFF. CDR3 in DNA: TGTGCCAGCAGCCTCCGGGGACAGTACAATGAGCAGTTCTTC.

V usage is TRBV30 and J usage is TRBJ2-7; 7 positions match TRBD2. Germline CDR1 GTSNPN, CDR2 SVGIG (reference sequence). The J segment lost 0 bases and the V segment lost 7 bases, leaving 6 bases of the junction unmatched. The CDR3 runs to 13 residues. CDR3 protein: CAYLAGSSYEQYF. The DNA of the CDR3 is TGTGCCTACTTAGCGGGTAGCTCCTACGAGCAGTACTTC.

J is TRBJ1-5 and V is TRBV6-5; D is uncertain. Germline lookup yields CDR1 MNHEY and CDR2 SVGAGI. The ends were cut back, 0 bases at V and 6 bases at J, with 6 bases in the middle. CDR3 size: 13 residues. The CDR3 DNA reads TGTGCCAGCAGTTACTCATTCGGTCAGCCCCAGCATTTT. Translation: CASSYSFGQPQHF.

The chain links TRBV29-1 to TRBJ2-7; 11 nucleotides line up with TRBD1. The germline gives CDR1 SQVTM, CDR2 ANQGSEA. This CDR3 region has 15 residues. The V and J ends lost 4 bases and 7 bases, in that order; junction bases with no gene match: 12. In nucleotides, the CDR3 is TGCAGCGTTGCTAAGGGACAGGGGGATGCGAGGGAGCAGTACTTC. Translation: CSVAKGQGDAREQYF.

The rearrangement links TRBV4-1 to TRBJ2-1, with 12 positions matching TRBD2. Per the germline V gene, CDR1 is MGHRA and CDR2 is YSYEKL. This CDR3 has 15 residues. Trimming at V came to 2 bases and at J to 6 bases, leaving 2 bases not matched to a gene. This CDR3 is CASSQTSGGSNEQFF. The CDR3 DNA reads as TGCGCCAGCAGCCAAACTAGCGGGGGGTCCAATGAGCAGTTCTTC.

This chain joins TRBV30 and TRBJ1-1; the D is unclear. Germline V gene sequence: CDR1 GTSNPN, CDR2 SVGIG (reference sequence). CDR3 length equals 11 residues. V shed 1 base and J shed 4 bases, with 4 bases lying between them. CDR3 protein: CAWSEATEAFF. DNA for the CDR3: TGTGCCTGGAGTGAAGCCACTGAAGCTTTCTTT. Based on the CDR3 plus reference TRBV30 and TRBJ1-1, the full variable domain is SQTIHQWPATLVQPVGSPLSLECTVEGTSNPNLYWYRQAAGRGLQLLFYSVGIGQISSEVPQNLSASRPQDRQFILSSKKLLLSDSGFYLCAWSEATEAFFGQGTRLTVV.

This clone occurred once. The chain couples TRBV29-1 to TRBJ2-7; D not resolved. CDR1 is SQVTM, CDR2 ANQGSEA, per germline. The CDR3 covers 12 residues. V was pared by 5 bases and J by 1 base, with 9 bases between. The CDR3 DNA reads TGCAGCGTTACCAGCAATTCCTACGAGCAGTACTTC. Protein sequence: CSVTSNSYEQYF.

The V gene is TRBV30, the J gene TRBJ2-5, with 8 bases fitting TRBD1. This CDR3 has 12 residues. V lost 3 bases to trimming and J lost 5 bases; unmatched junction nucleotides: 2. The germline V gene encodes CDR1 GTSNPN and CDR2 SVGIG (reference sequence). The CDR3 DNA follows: TGTGCCTGGAGGGACAGGGAGGAGACCCAGTACTTC. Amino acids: CAWRDREETQYF.

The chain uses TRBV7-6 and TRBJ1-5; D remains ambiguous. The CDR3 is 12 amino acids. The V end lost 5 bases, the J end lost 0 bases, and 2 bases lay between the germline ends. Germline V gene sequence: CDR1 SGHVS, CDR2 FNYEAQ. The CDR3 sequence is CASSGSNQPQHF. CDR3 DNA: TGTGCCAGCAGCGGTAGCAATCAGCCCCAGCATTTT.

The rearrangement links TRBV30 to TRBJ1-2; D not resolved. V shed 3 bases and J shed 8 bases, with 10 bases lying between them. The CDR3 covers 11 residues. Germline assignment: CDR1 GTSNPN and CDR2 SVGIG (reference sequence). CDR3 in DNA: TGTGCCTGGAGGGAGTCTGGGGGCTACACCTTC. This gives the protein CAWRESGGYTF.

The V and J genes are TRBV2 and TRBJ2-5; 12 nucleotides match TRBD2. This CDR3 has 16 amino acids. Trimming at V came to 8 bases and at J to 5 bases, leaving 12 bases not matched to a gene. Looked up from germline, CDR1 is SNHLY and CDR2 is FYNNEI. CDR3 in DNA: TGTGCCAGCCTGCCAACTAGCGGGGGGACTACGGAGACCCAGTACTTC. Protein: CASLPTSGGTTETQYF.

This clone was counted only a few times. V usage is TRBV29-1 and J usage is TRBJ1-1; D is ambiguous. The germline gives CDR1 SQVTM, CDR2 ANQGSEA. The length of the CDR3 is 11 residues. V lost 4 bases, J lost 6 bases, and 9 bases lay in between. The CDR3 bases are TGCAGCGTTGGGGTTACTCCTGAAGCTTTCTTT. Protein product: CSVGVTPEAFF.

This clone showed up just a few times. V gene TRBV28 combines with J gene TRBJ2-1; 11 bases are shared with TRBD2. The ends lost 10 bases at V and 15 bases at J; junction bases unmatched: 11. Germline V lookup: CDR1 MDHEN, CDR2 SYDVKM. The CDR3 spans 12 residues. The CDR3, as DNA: TGTGCCACTGCGACTAGCGGGACCTTGGGGTTCTTC. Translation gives CATATSGTLGFF. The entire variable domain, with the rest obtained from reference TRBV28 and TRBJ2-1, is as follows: DVKVTQSSRYLVKRTGEKVFLECVQDMDHENMFWYRQDPGLGLRLIYFSYDVKMKEKGDIPEGYSVSREKKERFSLILESASTNQTSMYLCATATSGTLGFFGPGTRLTVL.